The rows below give T cell receptor beta chains drawn from one sample of a study of T cell responses to AZD1222 COVID-19 vaccine. TCRdb's table, derived via immunoSEQ multiplex PCR, lists solely in-frame clones and lacks some. The sample consists of around 110,000 clones, approximately 92% of them appearing once. The sample in question was peripheral blood, obtained on day 0 of AZD1222 vaccination. The receptors were sampled from an adult in good health. CDR3s include the opening cysteine and the closing phenylalanine or tryptophan. The order of the fields is V gene, J gene, clone size, D gene, CDR3 protein, CDR3 DNA. The D gene is left open where the match is weak. A clone size is listed for some rows: how often the clone was seen (once, few, many), or a class if it is expanded.

TRBV5-4	TRBJ2-3	.	.	CASSLGLSRGPNTQYF	TGTGCCAGCAGCTTGGGGCTCAGCAGGGGACCCAATACGCAGTATTTT
TRBV9	TRBJ2-7	.	TRBD2	CASSVGGSSYEQYF	TGTGCCAGCAGCGTCGGCGGGAGTAGCTACGAGCAGTACTTC
TRBV27	TRBJ2-1	.	TRBD2	CASSGTSGSSYNEQFF	TGTGCCAGCAGTGGGACTAGCGGGAGCTCCTACAATGAGCAGTTCTTC
TRBV5-8	TRBJ1-5	once	.	CASSSRRVGQPQHF	TGTGCCAGCAGCTCGCGCAGGGTCGGCCAGCCCCAGCATTTT
TRBV28	TRBJ1-5	.	.	CASWKSLGNQPQHF	TGTGCCAGTTGGAAGTCTTTAGGCAATCAGCCCCAGCATTTT
TRBV7-8	TRBJ1-1	.	.	CASSPTLMNTEAFF	TGTGCCAGCAGCCCCACCCTCATGAACACTGAAGCTTTCTTT
TRBV11-2	TRBJ2-1	once	.	CASSSSGAGSSYNEQFF	TGTGCCAGCAGCTCCTCTGGGGCGGGAAGCTCCTACAATGAGCAGTTCTTC
TRBV6-2/TRBV6-3	TRBJ1-1	.	.	CASSDWNTEAFF	TGTGCCAGCAGTGATTGGAACACTGAAGCTTTCTTT
TRBV5-4	TRBJ1-2	.	.	CASSPRGGTYGYTF	TGTGCCAGCAGCCCCCGGGGAGGGACCTATGGCTACACCTTC
TRBV7-3	TRBJ2-1	few	TRBD1	CASSLTGGSYNEQFF	TGTGCCAGCAGTCTCACAGGGGGCTCCTACAATGAGCAGTTCTTC
TRBV3-1/TRBV3-2	TRBJ2-7	.	.	CASRRDSSYEQYF	TGTGCCAGCAGGCGGGACAGCTCCTACGAGCAGTACTTC
TRBV27	TRBJ2-5	.	TRBD2	CASSLWAGGPRETQYF	TGTGCCAGCAGTTTATGGGCGGGAGGGCCAAGAGAGACCCAGTACTTC
TRBV6-4	TRBJ2-3	.	TRBD2	CASSSGGADTQYF	TGTGCCAGCAGTTCCGGGGGGGCAGATACGCAGTATTTT
TRBV7-2	TRBJ1-5	.	.	CASSTTGPTNQPQHF	TGTGCCAGCAGCACGACCGGGCCAACAAATCAGCCCCAGCATTTT
TRBV5-4	TRBJ2-5	.	.	CASSLWAEETQYF	TGTGCCAGCAGCTTGTGGGCGGAGGAGACCCAGTACTTC
TRBV6-5	TRBJ1-2	.	TRBD1	CASSPGGLVYGYTF	TGTGCCAGCAGTCCAGGGGGCCTGGTCTATGGCTACACCTTC
TRBV7-9	TRBJ2-2	few	TRBD2	CASSLGLAAGELFF	TGTGCCAGCAGCTTAGGGCTAGCGGCCGGGGAGCTGTTTTTT
TRBV20-1	TRBJ2-3	.	TRBD2	CSAGGDYTDTQYF	TGCAGTGCTGGTGGGGACTACACAGATACGCAGTATTTT
TRBV10-3	TRBJ2-7	.	.	CAIRAPLAYEQYF	TGTGCCATCAGGGCCCCACTTGCCTACGAGCAGTACTTC
TRBV6-5	TRBJ1-5	once	.	CASSYGGVGQPQHF	TGTGCCAGCAGTTACGGGGGAGTCGGTCAGCCCCAGCATTTT
TRBV4-2	TRBJ1-1	.	TRBD1	CASSGYGTAAFF	TGTGCCAGCAGCGGTTACGGGACAGCGGCTTTCTTT
TRBV18	TRBJ2-2	many	TRBD1	CASSPPGTGASTGELFF	TGTGCCAGCTCACCCCCCGGGACAGGGGCCTCCACCGGGGAGCTGTTTTTT
TRBV9	TRBJ2-7	.	.	CASSTTDYEQYF	TGTGCCAGCAGCACAACAGACTACGAGCAGTACTTC
TRBV19	TRBJ2-1	.	TRBD2	CASTRLAGGSYNEQFF	TGTGCCAGTACTCGATTAGCGGGGGGCTCCTACAATGAGCAGTTCTTC
TRBV6-5	TRBJ1-1	.	.	CASRSGAGNTEAFF	TGTGCCAGCAGGTCAGGGGCGGGGAACACTGAAGCTTTCTTT
TRBV27	TRBJ2-7	.	.	CASSSGGSYEQYF	TGTGCCAGCAGTTCAGGTGGGTCCTACGAGCAGTACTTC
TRBV29-1	TRBJ2-3	.	.	CSVERGKGQATDTQYF	TGCAGCGTTGAAAGGGGGAAAGGACAAGCCACAGATACGCAGTATTTT
TRBV29-1	TRBJ1-2	.	.	CTTGGDSYGYTF	TGCACCACCGGGGGAGACTCCTATGGCTACACCTTC
TRBV3-1/TRBV3-2	TRBJ1-6	.	.	CASSQLLGSYNSPLHF	TGTGCCAGCAGCCAACTATTGGGCTCCTATAATTCACCCCTCCACTTT
TRBV7-9	TRBJ2-5	.	.	CASSLKFGGTPRETQYF	TGTGCCAGCAGCTTAAAGTTTGGGGGCACCCCGCGAGAGACCCAGTACTTC
TRBV15	TRBJ1-6	.	.	CATSQPRGSYNSPLHF	TGTGCCACCAGCCAACCCCGTGGCAGTTATAATTCACCCCTCCACTTT
TRBV7-2	TRBJ2-7	.	.	CASSLWGEQYF	TGTGCCAGCAGCTTATGGGGCGAGCAGTACTTC
TRBV5-1	TRBJ2-7	.	.	CASRPLGGSYEQYF	TGCGCCAGCAGGCCCCTGGGGGGCTCCTACGAGCAGTACTTC
TRBV28	TRBJ2-1	.	.	CASSFAGSDFSYNEQFF	TGTGCCAGCAGTTTCGCCGGGAGTGATTTCTCCTACAATGAGCAGTTCTTC
TRBV7-9	TRBJ1-1	.	.	CASSRVLGGTEAFF	TGTGCCAGCAGCCGGGTGTTAGGGGGCACTGAAGCTTTCTTT
TRBV9	TRBJ1-4	.	.	CASSVGRANEKLFF	TGTGCCAGCAGCGTAGGGAGGGCCAATGAAAAACTGTTTTTT
TRBV6-2/TRBV6-3	TRBJ2-7	.	.	CASSYSGRPYEQYF	TGTGCCAGCAGTTACAGTGGCCGTCCCTACGAGCAGTACTTC
TRBV5-1	TRBJ2-7	.	.	CASSATFSYEQYF	TGCGCCAGCAGCGCGACTTTTTCCTACGAGCAGTACTTC
TRBV28	TRBJ1-6	.	.	CASSFAITVPRVSPLHF	TGTGCCAGCAGTTTTGCGATCACGGTTCCTAGGGTTTCACCCCTCCACTTT
TRBV6-5	TRBJ2-7	.	.	CASSSGRSYEQYF	TGTGCCAGCAGCTCGGGACGCTCATACGAGCAGTACTTC
TRBV7-3	TRBJ2-2	few	.	CASSPVGSNTGELFF	TGTGCCAGCAGCCCTGTCGGGTCGAACACCGGGGAGCTGTTTTTT
TRBV7-8	TRBJ2-7	few	.	CASAGLTKARGGEQYF	TGTGCCAGCGCTGGCCTCACAAAGGCCAGGGGAGGCGAGCAGTACTTC
TRBV12-3/TRBV12-4	TRBJ1-2	.	TRBD1	CASEDREGYTF	TGTGCCAGCGAGGACAGGGAGGGCTACACCTTC
TRBV9	TRBJ2-2	once	TRBD1	CASSVTGGTWELFF	TGTGCCAGCAGCGTGACAGGGGGCACGTGGGAGCTGTTTTTT
TRBV3-1/TRBV3-2	TRBJ2-5	.	TRBD2	CASSQVLRGLAGEETQYF	TGTGCCAGCAGCCAAGTCCTCAGGGGGCTAGCGGGAGAAGAGACCCAGTACTTC
TRBV7-9	TRBJ1-1	.	.	CASSFGSTEAFF	TGTGCCAGCAGCTTCGGGTCCACTGAAGCTTTCTTT
TRBV7-8	TRBJ2-7	few	.	CASSTGDRAYEQYF	TGTGCCAGCAGCACGGGGGACAGAGCCTACGAGCAGTACTTC
TRBV4-1	TRBJ2-5	.	TRBD2	CASSQVLGGGEETQYF	TGCGCCAGCAGCCAAGTATTGGGGGGAGGGGAAGAGACCCAGTACTTC
TRBV7-2	TRBJ2-3	.	.	CASTDGYTQYF	TGTGCCAGCACCGATGGGTATACGCAGTATTTT
TRBV19	TRBJ2-5	.	.	CASSSGQGSETQYF	TGTGCCAGTAGTAGCGGCCAGGGGTCAGAGACCCAGTACTTC
TRBV27	TRBJ2-2	.	.	CASSLRGLGTGELFF	TGTGCCAGCAGTTTGAGGGGGTTGGGGACCGGGGAGCTGTTTTTT